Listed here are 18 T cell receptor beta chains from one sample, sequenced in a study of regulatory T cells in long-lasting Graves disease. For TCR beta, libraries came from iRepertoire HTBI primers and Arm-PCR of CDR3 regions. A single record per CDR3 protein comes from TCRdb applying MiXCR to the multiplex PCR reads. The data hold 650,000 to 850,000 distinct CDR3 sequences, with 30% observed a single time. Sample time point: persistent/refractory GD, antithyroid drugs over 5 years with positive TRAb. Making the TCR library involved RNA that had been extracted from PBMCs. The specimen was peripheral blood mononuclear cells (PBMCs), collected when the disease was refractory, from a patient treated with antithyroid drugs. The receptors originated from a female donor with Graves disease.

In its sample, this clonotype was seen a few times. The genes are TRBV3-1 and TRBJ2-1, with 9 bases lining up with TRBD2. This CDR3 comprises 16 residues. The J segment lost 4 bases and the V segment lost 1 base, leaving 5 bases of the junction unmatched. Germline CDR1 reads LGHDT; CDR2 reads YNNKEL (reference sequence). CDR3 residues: CASSQVLAGAYNEQFF. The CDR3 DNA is TGTGCCAGCAGCCAAGTACTAGCGGGCGCTTACAATGAGCAGTTCTTC.

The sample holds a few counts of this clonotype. CDR3 DNA sequence: TGTGCCATCAGGGACGGGGGGACAGGAGGTGAAAAACTGTTTTTT. Translation: CAIRDGGTGGEKLFF. The chain couples TRBV10-3 to TRBJ1-4; 8 positions agree with TRBD1. Germline-derived CDR1 and CDR2 are ENHRY and SYGVKD. The CDR3 has 15 amino acids. J was trimmed by 7 bases and V by 6 bases; bases with no gene match: 10.

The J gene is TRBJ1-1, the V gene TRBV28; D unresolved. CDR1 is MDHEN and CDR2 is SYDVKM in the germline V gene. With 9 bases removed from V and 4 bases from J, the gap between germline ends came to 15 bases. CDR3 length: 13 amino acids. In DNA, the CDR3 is TGTGCCAGTAGATGGGTAGGGTTCACTGAAGCTTTCTTT. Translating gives CASRWVGFTEAFF. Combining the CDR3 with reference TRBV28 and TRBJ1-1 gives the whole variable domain DVKVTQSSRYLVKRTGEKVFLECVQDMDHENMFWYRQDPGLGLRLIYFSYDVKMKEKGDIPEGYSVSREKKERFSLILESASTNQTSMYLCASRWVGFTEAFFGQGTRLTVV.

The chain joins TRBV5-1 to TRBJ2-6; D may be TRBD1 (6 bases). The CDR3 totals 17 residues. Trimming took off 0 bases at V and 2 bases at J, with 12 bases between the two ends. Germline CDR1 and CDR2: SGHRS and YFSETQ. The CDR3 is CASSLAQGEPGANVLTF. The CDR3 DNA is TGCGCCAGCAGCTTGGCACAGGGCGAACCTGGGGCCAACGTCCTGACTTTC.

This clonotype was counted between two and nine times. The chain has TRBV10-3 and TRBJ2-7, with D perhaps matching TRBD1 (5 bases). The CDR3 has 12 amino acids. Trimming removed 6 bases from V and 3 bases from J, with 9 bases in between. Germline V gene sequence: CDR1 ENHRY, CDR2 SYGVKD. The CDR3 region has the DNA TGTGCCATCAGAGGCAGGGACTACGAGCAGTACTTC. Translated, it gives CAIRGRDYEQYF.

CDR3 protein: CASTSIGLAGGGTGELFF. DNA for the CDR3: TGTGCCAGCACCTCGATCGGACTAGCGGGAGGGGGAACCGGGGAGCTGTTTTTT. The chain is built from TRBV27 and TRBJ2-2; 15 bases fit TRBD2. The trim removed 7 bases at V and 5 bases at J, leaving 11 bases unmatched. There are 18 residues in the CDR3. Germline CDR1 reads MNHEY; CDR2 reads SMNVEV (reference sequence).

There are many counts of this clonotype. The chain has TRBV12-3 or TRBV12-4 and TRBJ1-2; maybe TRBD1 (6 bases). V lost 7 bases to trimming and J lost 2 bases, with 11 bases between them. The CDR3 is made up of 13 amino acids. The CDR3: CASTQGRNYGYTF. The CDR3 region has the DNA TGTGCCAGCACGCAGGGGCGGAACTATGGCTACACCTTC.

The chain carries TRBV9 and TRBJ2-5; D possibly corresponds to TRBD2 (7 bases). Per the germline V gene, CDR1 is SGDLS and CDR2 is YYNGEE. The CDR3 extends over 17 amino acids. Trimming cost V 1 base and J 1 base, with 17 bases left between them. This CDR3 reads CASSVWGGRGTQETQYF. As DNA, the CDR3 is TGTGCCAGCAGCGTATGGGGGGGGCGGGGAACCCAAGAGACCCAGTACTTC.

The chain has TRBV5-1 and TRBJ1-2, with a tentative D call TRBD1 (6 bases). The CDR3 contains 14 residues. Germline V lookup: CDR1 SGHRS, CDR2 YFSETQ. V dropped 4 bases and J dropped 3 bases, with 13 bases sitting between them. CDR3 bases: TGCGCCAGCAGCCCAGCCCCAGGGGACTATGGCTACACCTTC. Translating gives CASSPAPGDYGYTF. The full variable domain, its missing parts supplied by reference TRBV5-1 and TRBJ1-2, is KAGVTQTPRYLIKTRGQQVTLSCSPISGHRSVSWYQQTPGQGLQFLFEYFSETQRNKGNFPGRFSGRQFSNSRSEMNVSTLELGDSALYLCASSPAPGDYGYTFGSGTRLTVV.

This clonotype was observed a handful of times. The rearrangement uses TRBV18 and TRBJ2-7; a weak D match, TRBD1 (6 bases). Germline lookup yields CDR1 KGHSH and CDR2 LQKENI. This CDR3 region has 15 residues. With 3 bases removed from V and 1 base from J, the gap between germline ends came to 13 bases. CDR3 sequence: CASSPETGTSYEQYF. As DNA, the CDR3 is TGTGCCAGCTCACCGGAGACAGGTACATCCTACGAGCAGTACTTC.

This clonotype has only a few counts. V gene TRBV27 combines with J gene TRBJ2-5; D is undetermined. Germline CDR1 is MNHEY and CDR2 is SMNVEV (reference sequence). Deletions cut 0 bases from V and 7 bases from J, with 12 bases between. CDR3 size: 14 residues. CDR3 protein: CASSLSLQVPTQYF. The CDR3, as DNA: TGTGCCAGCAGTTTATCTCTCCAGGTCCCGACCCAGTACTTC.

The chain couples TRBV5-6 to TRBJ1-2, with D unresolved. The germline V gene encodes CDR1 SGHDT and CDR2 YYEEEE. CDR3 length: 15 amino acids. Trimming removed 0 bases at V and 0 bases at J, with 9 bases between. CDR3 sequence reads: CASSLGHIPNYGYTF. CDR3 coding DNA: TGTGCCAGCAGCTTGGGGCACATTCCTAACTATGGCTACACCTTC. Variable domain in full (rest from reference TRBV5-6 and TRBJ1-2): DAGVTQSPTHLIKTRGQQVTLRCSPKSGHDTVSWYQQALGQGPQFIFQYYEEEERQRGNFPDRFSGHQFPNYSSELNVNALLLGDSALYLCASSLGHIPNYGYTFGSGTRLTVV.

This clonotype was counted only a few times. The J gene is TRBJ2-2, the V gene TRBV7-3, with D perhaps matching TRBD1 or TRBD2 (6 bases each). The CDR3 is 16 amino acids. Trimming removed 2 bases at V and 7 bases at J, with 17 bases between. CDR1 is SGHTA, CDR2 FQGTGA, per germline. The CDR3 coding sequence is TGTGCCAGCAGCTTACCCGGGGGCTGGTCGGGCGGGGAGCTGTTTTTT. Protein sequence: CASSLPGGWSGGELFF.

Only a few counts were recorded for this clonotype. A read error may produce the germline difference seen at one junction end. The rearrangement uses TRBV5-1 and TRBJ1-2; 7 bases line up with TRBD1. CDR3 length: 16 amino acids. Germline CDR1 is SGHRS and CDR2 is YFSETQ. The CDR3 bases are TGTGCCAGCAGCGGGGGACAGTACCAAGCTAACTATGGCTACACCTTC. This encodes CASSGGQYQANYGYTF.

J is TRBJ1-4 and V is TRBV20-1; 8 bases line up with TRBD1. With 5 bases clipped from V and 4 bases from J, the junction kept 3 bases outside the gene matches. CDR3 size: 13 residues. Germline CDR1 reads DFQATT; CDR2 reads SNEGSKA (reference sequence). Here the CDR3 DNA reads TGCAGTGCTCCAGGGGGCTATAATGAAAAACTGTTTTTT. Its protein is CSAPGGYNEKLFF.

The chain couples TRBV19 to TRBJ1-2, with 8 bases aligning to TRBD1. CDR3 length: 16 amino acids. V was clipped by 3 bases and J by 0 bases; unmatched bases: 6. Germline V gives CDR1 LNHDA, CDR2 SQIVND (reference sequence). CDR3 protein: CASSMWDRPTNYGYTF. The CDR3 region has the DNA TGTGCCAGTAGTATGTGGGACAGGCCAACTAACTATGGCTACACCTTC.

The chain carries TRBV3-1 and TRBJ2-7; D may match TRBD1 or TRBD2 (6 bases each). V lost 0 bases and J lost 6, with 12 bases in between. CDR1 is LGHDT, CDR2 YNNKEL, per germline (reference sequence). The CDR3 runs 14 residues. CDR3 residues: CASSQDRWGAEQYF. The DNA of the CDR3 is TGTGCCAGCAGCCAAGATCGCTGGGGGGCCGAGCAGTACTTC.

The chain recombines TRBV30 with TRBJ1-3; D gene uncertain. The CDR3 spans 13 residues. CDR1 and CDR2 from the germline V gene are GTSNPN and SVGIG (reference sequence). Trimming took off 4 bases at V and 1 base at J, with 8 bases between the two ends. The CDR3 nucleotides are TGTGCCTGGACGAACCTGTCTGGAAACACCATATATTTT. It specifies CAWTNLSGNTIYF.